This T cell receptor beta chain was recovered during a study of CD8 T cells in ankylosing spondylitis. About this clonotype itself: The antigen remains unidentified. The junction differs from germline at one of its ends, possibly a read error.

MiXCR, applied by TCRdb to the 5' RACE reads, yields one record per CDR3 protein. This table holds roughly 370,000 distinct CDR3 sequences, around 22% found once. Study-level findings and limits: Blood from ankylosing spondylitis patients appeared to carry a characteristic roughly eight-variant TCR beta motif. It was reported that disease-linked clones were significantly enriched in matched ankylosing spondylitis synovial fluid. Previously reported in reactive arthritis synovial fluid and blood were some of the motif variants.

Germline CDR1 and CDR2: SGHRS and YFSETQ. The CDR3 is 14 residues long. The V and J genes are TRBV5-1 and TRBJ2-3; no clear D gene. The sequence came from a male donor with ankylosing spondylitis. Material: blood, either unsorted or a sorted T cell fraction (not recorded which). This chain's CDR3 is CASSQTYGTDTQYF. CDR3 nucleotides: TGCGCCAGCAGCCAAACTTACGGCACGGATACGCAGTATTTT. Drawing the rest from reference TRBV5-1 and TRBJ2-3, the complete variable domain is KAGVTQTPRYLIKTRGQQVTLSCSPISGHRSVSWYQQTPGQGLQFLFEYFSETQRNKGNFPGRFSGRQFSNSRSEMNVSTLELGDSALYLCASSQTYGTDTQYFGPGTRLTVL.